The clone carrying this T cell receptor beta chain was counted a single time. Its specificity is unknown. The CDR3 spans 15 residues. Looked up from germline, CDR1 is SNHLY and CDR2 is FYNNEI. The V and J ends lost 11 bases and 2 bases, in that order; junction bases with no gene match: 7. The source of the sample is a study of shared clonotypes between healthy human individuals. Study-wide findings and caveats: Sequencing depth was expected to influence donor clonotype sharing.

Across several immunoSEQ plates, the genomic DNA of each subset was split evenly. The data were produced by immunoSEQ multiplex PCR, yet TCRdb's version contains in-frame clones alone and is incomplete. This sample yields some 530,000 clones, of which roughly 80% are seen a single time; about 12% belongs to the top ten. This chain joins TRBV2 and TRBJ2-6; 9 nucleotides match TRBD1. The sequence derives from a woman aged 40 to 50 in good health. Some clones in this sample may be carry-over from other donors' samples. Sample: PBMCs. CDR3 sequence (DNA): TGTGCCTCGGGACAGGGAGGCCCTGGGGCCAACGTCCTGACTTTC. Its protein product is CASGQGGPGANVLTF.